The T cell receptor beta chain described here comes from a study of Ad26.COV2.S vaccination and SARS-CoV-2 variants. Using immunoSEQ multiplex PCR, the repertoire was profiled, and TCRdb retains in-frame clones only, with some absent. The sample contains 200,000 to 300,000 clones, about 83% of which appear only once. The treatment: some 20 received Ad26.COV2.S at low or high dose, single or two shots; about 5 received placebo; per-sample allocation not given. Repertoires come from day 63 after the first vaccine or placebo injection. The ends were cut back, 0 bases at V and 6 bases at J, with 9 bases in the middle. The germline V gene encodes CDR1 MNHEY and CDR2 SVGAGI. The CDR3 is made up of 13 amino acids.

The sample here was peripheral blood, taken in a trial of Ad26.COV2.S vaccine versus placebo. This rearrangement joins TRBV6-5 to TRBJ2-7, with D unclear. The sequence was collected from a person aged 18 to 65 who received the Ad26.COV2.S COVID-19 vaccine or a placebo. CDR3 sequence (DNA): TGTGCCAGCAGTTACTCGACGGGTGGCGAGCAGTACGTC. It is translated as CASSYSTGGEQYV.